This T cell receptor beta chain was found in a study of blood T cells in healthy people across ages. It was with a sample-barcoded 5' primer and a J-beta primer mix that a second PCR of roughly 6 to 11 cycles was run. MiXCR, run by TCRdb on the 5' RACE reads, gives a single entry per CDR3 protein. The table lists 1.4 million or so distinct CDR3 sequences, roughly two fifths of them singletons. General study findings and limits: Because donor CMV status was unknown, expanded clonotype changes were possibly confounded.

This clonotype was observed a handful of times. The antigen is not known. Per the germline V gene, CDR1 is SGDLS and CDR2 is YYNGEE. V was trimmed by 3 bases and J by 5 bases, leaving 16 bases between them. The CDR3 is 15 amino acids. Sequencing was carried out using blood. The clonotype was recovered from a woman aged 18-35 years in good health. This chain joins TRBV9 and TRBJ2-3, with a weak D call TRBD2 (5 bases). The CDR3 sequence: CASSASRRTQDTQYF. Written as DNA, the CDR3 is TGTGCCAGCAGCGCGTCGCGGAGGACTCAAGATACGCAGTATTTT.